These T cell receptor beta chains were read from a single sample in a study of early T cells in non-severe SARS-CoV-2 infection. A single record per CDR3 protein comes from TCRdb applying MiXCR to the 5' RACE reads. In the table there are approximately 70,000 distinct CDR3 sequences, roughly 12% of which are singletons. The starting material was whole blood, obtained at baseline. Source of these receptors: an adult who was a healthcare worker with PCR-confirmed SARS-CoV-2 infection or an uninfected control (not recorded which). The donor label of this sample is uncertain. The CDR3 runs from the conserved cysteine through the conserved F or W. A D gene is named only where the DNA matches it firmly. Where a row states a size, it is once, few, many or the class of an expanded clone; other rows omit it.

V gene	J gene	D gene	clone size	CDR3 protein	CDR3 DNA
TRBV7-6	TRBJ1-1	-	many	CASSSRAWTEAFF	TGTGCCAGCAGCTCGCGGGCGTGGACTGAAGCTTTCTTT
TRBV19	TRBJ2-3	TRBD2	-	CASSIRAGGSTDTQYF	TGTGCCAGTAGTATCCGGGCGGGAGGTAGCACAGATACGCAGTATTTT
TRBV7-9	TRBJ2-1	-	many	CASSLDSGQNNEQFF	TGTGCCAGCAGCTTAGATAGCGGCCAGAACAATGAGCAGTTCTTC
TRBV11-2	TRBJ2-7	TRBD1	-	CASSLMTGDYEQYF	TGTGCCAGCAGCTTGATGACAGGGGACTACGAGCAGTACTTC
TRBV18	TRBJ2-7	-	-	CASSPPLGLGEQYF	TGTGCCAGCTCACCACCTTTAGGGCTGGGTGAGCAGTACTTC
TRBV7-2	TRBJ2-7	-	many	CASSRRDAYEQYF	TGTGCCAGCAGCCGGAGGGACGCCTACGAGCAGTACTTC
TRBV29-1	TRBJ2-1	-	few	CSVGVGTPYNEQFF	TGCAGCGTTGGAGTTGGGACACCGTACAATGAGCAGTTCTTC
TRBV9	TRBJ1-1	-	-	CASSPQWGRETEAFF	TGTGCCAGCAGCCCCCAGTGGGGGAGGGAAACTGAAGCTTTCTTT
TRBV11-2	TRBJ1-1	TRBD1	-	CASSPGGANTEAFF	TGTGCCAGCAGCCCAGGGGGCGCAAACACTGAAGCTTTCTTT
TRBV20-1	TRBJ2-7	TRBD2	few	CSARDRGGKSYEQYF	TGCAGTGCTAGAGATCGGGGGGGCAAGTCCTACGAGCAGTACTTC
TRBV5-6	TRBJ2-1	-	many	CASSEGGTLGDEQFF	TGTGCCAGCAGCGAAGGAGGGACACTAGGGGATGAGCAGTTCTTC
TRBV4-2	TRBJ2-5	TRBD2	few	CASSQESSGEYNQETQYF	TGTGCCAGCAGCCAAGAGTCTAGCGGGGAATACAATCAAGAGACCCAGTACTTC
TRBV5-4	TRBJ1-2	TRBD1	few	CASSLVWTGGGYGYTF	TGTGCCAGCAGCTTGGTTTGGACAGGGGGCGGCTATGGCTACACCTTC
TRBV7-2	TRBJ2-7	-	-	CASSYRDHYEQYF	TGTGCCAGCAGCTACCGGGACCACTACGAGCAGTACTTC
TRBV12-3/TRBV12-4	TRBJ2-7	-	many	CASSFSGDEQYF	TGTGCCAGCAGTTTTTCGGGGGACGAGCAGTACTTC
TRBV28	TRBJ2-1	TRBD2	-	CASSLLAGNNEQFF	TGTGCCAGCAGTTTACTAGCGGGAAACAATGAGCAGTTCTTC
TRBV18	TRBJ1-1	-	-	CASSTAIGTEAFF	TGTGCCAGCTCTACCGCAATAGGGACTGAAGCTTTCTTT
TRBV6-2/TRBV6-3	TRBJ1-4	-	many	CASRINEKLFF	TGTGCCAGCAGGATTAATGAAAAACTGTTTTTT
TRBV2	TRBJ1-6	-	-	CASSEISRGTYNSPLHF	TGTGCCAGCAGTGAAATATCCAGGGGAACCTATAATTCACCCCTCCACTTT
TRBV6-1	TRBJ1-2	-	many	CASSWDTYSYGYTF	TGTGCCAGCAGCTGGGACACGTATTCCTATGGCTACACCTTC
TRBV9	TRBJ2-5	-	few	CASSVFGQPETQYF	TGTGCCAGCAGCGTATTCGGACAACCGGAGACCCAGTACTTC
TRBV12-3/TRBV12-4	TRBJ1-3	-	-	CAMTLAGSGNTIYF	TGTGCCATGACCTTGGCGGGGTCTGGAAACACCATATATTTT
TRBV2	TRBJ1-2	-	few	CASRRDYYGYTF	TGTGCCAGCAGAAGGGATTACTATGGCTACACCTTC
TRBV7-3	TRBJ1-2	-	-	CASSKFGVGGYTF	TGTGCCAGCAGCAAGTTTGGCGTAGGGGGCTACACCTTC
TRBV9	TRBJ2-1	-	many	CASSRTDEQFF	TGTGCCAGCAGCCGGACGGATGAGCAGTTCTTC
TRBV18	TRBJ2-7	TRBD2	-	CASSPPGTSNEQYF	TGTGCCAGCTCACCTCCCGGGACTAGCAACGAGCAGTACTTC
TRBV6-4	TRBJ2-1	-	many	CASSPRSYNEQFF	TGTGCCAGCAGCCCACGCTCCTACAATGAGCAGTTCTTC
TRBV27	TRBJ2-3	-	-	CASSPPPGPGTQYF	TGTGCCAGCAGTCCCCCCCCGGGACCGGGTACGCAGTATTTT
TRBV7-2	TRBJ2-7	TRBD2	few	CASSLALTSGSKEQYF	TGTGCCAGCAGCTTAGCGCTAACTAGCGGGAGTAAAGAGCAGTACTTC
TRBV20-1	TRBJ2-7	-	-	CSASPRTAAYEQYF	TGCAGTGCTAGTCCCCGGACAGCCGCCTACGAGCAGTACTTC
TRBV10-1	TRBJ1-5	-	-	CASSEGDQPQHF	TGCGCCAGCAGTGAAGGCGATCAGCCCCAGCATTTT
TRBV28	TRBJ1-3	TRBD1	-	CASSLRGQSSSGNTIYF	TGTGCCAGCAGTTTACGGGGACAGTCATCCTCTGGAAACACCATATATTTT
TRBV12-3/TRBV12-4	TRBJ2-4	-	-	CASSPEGMWGALQYF	TGTGCCAGCAGTCCAGAGGGAATGTGGGGGGCCCTCCAGTACTTC
TRBV3-1	TRBJ2-1	TRBD2	-	CASSLNGRLAGNNEQFF	TGTGCCAGCAGCCTAAATGGGCGACTAGCGGGGAACAATGAGCAGTTCTTC
TRBV20-1	TRBJ2-7	-	many	CSAPARVRSGYEQYF	TGCAGTGCTCCTGCCCGGGTAAGATCTGGCTACGAGCAGTACTTC
TRBV9	TRBJ2-1	-	-	CASSVEAGGNEQFF	TGTGCCAGCAGCGTAGAGGCTGGGGGGAATGAGCAGTTCTTC
TRBV5-1	TRBJ2-1	TRBD2	few	CASSLGRDYPYNEQFF	TGCGCCAGCAGCTTGGGACGGGACTACCCCTACAATGAGCAGTTCTTC
TRBV20-1	TRBJ2-7	-	-	CSALERDKPHYEQYF	TGCAGTGCTTTAGAAAGGGATAAGCCACACTACGAGCAGTACTTC
TRBV5-1	TRBJ2-3	-	many	CASSFTSSRFDTQYF	TGCGCCAGCAGCTTTACTAGTAGTCGATTTGATACGCAGTATTTT
TRBV30	TRBJ2-7	TRBD1	-	CAWENRDSSYEQYF	TGTGCCTGGGAGAACAGGGACAGCTCCTACGAGCAGTACTTC
TRBV28	TRBJ2-1	TRBD2	few	CASSKLAGESNEQFF	TGTGCCAGCAGCAAACTAGCGGGGGAGTCGAATGAGCAGTTCTTC
TRBV27	TRBJ2-5	-	few	CASSPLAQQASKETQYF	TGTGCCAGCAGCCCACTAGCCCAACAGGCTTCGAAAGAGACCCAGTACTTC
TRBV6-5	TRBJ1-6	-	once	CASSYSDSYNSPLHF	TGTGCCAGCAGTTACTCGGACAGCTATAATTCACCCCTCCACTTT
TRBV20-1	TRBJ1-1	-	few	CSASVAAAAFF	TGCAGTGCTAGTGTGGCGGCTGCAGCTTTCTTT
TRBV6-4	TRBJ2-2	TRBD2	many	CASSPGLGNTGELFF	TGTGCCAGCAGTCCGGGACTAGGGAACACCGGGGAGCTGTTTTTT
TRBV27	TRBJ2-5	TRBD2	few	CASSLGGEMEETQYF	TGTGCCAGCAGTTTGGGGGGGGAAATGGAAGAGACCCAGTACTTC
TRBV20-1	TRBJ1-3	-	once	CSAGGPPGNTIYF	TGCAGTGCTGGGGGCCCTCCGGGAAACACCATATATTTT
TRBV7-9	TRBJ2-1	-	-	CASSLVIYNEQFF	TGTGCCAGCAGCTTAGTCATCTACAATGAGCAGTTCTTC
TRBV6-5	TRBJ1-5	-	-	CASSERYRYHSPQHF	TGTGCCAGCAGCGAACGATACAGGTACCACTCCCCCCAGCATTTT
TRBV5-1	TRBJ2-5	TRBD2	many	CASSSREGVMKGETQYF	TGCGCCAGCAGCTCCCGGGAGGGTGTAATGAAAGGCGAGACCCAGTACTTC
TRBV7-2	TRBJ2-5	-	-	CASSPSAWEQETQYF	TGTGCCAGCAGCCCATCCGCGTGGGAGCAAGAGACCCAGTACTTC